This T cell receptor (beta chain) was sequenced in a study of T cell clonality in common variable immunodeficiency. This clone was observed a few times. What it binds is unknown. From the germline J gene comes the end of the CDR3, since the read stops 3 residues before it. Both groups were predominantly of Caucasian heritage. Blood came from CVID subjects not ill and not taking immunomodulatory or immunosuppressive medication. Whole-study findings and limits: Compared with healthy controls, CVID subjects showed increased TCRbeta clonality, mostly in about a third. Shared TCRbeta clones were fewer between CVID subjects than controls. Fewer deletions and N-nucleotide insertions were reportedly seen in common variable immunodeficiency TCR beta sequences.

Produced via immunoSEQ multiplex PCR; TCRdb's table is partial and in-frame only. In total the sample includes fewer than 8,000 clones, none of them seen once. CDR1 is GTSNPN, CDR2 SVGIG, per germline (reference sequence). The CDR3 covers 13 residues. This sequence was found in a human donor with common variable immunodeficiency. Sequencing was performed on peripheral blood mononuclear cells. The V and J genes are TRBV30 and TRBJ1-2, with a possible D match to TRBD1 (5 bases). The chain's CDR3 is CAWTGLWGDGYTF. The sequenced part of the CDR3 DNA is TGTGCCTGGACGGGTCTCTGGGGCGACGGC.